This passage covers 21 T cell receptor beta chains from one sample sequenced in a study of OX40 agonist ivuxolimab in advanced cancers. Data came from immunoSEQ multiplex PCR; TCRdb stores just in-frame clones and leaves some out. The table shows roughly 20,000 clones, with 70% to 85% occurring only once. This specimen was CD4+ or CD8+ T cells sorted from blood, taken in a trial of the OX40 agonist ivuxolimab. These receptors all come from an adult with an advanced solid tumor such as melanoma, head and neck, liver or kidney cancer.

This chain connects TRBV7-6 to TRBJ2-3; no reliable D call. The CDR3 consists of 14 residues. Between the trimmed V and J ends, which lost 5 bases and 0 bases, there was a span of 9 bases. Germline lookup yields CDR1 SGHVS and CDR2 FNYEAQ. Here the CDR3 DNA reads TGTGCCAGCAGCCGAGACCCGAGCACAGATACGCAGTATTTT. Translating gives CASSRDPSTDTQYF.

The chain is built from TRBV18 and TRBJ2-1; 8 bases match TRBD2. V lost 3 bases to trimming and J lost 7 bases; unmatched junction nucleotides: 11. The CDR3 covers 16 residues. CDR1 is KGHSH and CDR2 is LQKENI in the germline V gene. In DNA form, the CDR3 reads TGTGCCAGCTCACCCTCCGGGACTAGGAGGATGAATGAGCAGTTCTTC. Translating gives CASSPSGTRRMNEQFF.

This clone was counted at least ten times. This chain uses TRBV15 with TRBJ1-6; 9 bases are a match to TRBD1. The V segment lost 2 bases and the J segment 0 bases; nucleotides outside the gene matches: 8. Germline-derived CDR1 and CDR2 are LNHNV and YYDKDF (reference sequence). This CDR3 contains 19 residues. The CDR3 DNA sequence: TGTGCCACCAGCAGACTTACGCCGGGACAGGGCTCCTATAATTCACCCCTCCACTTT. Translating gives CATSRLTPGQGSYNSPLHF.

The CDR3 reads CASSLRQFYEQYF. CDR3 bases: TGTGCCAGCAGTTTAAGACAGTTCTACGAGCAGTACTTC. J is TRBJ2-7 and V is TRBV27; the D gene is possibly TRBD1 (5 bases). Germline-derived CDR1 and CDR2 are MNHEY and SMNVEV (reference sequence). Trimming took off 2 bases at V and 3 bases at J, with 8 bases between the two ends. This CDR3 comprises 13 residues.

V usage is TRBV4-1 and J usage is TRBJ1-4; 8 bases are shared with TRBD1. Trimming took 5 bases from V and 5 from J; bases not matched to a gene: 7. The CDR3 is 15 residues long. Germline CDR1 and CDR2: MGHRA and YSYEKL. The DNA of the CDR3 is TGCGCCAGCAGCTTCGGACAGGGTACGAATGAAAAACTGTTTTTT. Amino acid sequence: CASSFGQGTNEKLFF.

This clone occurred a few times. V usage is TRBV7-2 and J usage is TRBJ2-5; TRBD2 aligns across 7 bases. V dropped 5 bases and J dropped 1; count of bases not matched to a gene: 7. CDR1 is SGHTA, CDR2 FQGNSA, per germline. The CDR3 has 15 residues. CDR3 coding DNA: TGTGCCAGCAGCCCATCTCCTAGCGGCCAAGAGACCCAGTACTTC. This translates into CASSPSPSGQETQYF.

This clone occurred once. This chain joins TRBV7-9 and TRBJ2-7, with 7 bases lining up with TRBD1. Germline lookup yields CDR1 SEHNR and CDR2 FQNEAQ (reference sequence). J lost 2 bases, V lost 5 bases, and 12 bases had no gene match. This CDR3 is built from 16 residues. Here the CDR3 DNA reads TGTGCCAGCAGCCGAGATGGACAGGCGCATACCTACGAGCAGTACTTC. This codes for CASSRDGQAHTYEQYF.

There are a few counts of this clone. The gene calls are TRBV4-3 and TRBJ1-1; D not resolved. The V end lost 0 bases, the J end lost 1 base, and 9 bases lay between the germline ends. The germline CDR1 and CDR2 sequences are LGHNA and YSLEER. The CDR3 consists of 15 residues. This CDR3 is CASSQDTGRNTEAFF. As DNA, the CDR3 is TGCGCCAGCAGCCAAGACACGGGGAGGAACACTGAAGCTTTCTTT.

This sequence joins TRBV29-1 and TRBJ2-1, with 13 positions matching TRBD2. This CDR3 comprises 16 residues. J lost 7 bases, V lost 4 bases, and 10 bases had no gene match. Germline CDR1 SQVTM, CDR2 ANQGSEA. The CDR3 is CSVARLGLAGENEQFF. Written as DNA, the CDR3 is TGCAGCGTTGCAAGGTTAGGACTAGCGGGAGAAAATGAGCAGTTCTTC.

This CDR3 is CASSLNGGLTNTEAFF. The DNA for the CDR3 is TGTGCCAGTAGTCTTAACGGAGGGCTGACTAACACTGAAGCTTTCTTT. The gene calls are TRBV19 and TRBJ1-1; D unclear. This CDR3 region has 16 residues. The V gene lost 5 bases and the J gene lost 2 bases, with 18 bases spanning the gap. Germline V gene data show CDR1 as LNHDA and CDR2 as SQIVND (reference sequence).

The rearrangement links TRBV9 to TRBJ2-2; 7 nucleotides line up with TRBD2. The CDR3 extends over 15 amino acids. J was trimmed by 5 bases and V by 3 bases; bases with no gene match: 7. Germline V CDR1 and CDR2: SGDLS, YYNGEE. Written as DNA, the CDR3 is TGTGCCAGCAGCGAGACTAGCAGCCCAACCGGGGAGCTGTTTTTT. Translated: CASSETSSPTGELFF.

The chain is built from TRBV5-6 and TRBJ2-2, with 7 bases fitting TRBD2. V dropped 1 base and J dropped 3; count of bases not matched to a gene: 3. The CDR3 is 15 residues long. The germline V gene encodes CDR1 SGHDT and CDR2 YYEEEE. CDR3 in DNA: TGTGCCAGCAGCTTGATCCTAGCGGACACCGGGGAGCTGTTTTTT. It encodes CASSLILADTGELFF. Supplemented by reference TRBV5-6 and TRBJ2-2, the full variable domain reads DAGVTQSPTHLIKTRGQQVTLRCSPKSGHDTVSWYQQALGQGPQFIFQYYEEEERQRGNFPDRFSGHQFPNYSSELNVNALLLGDSALYLCASSLILADTGELFFGEGSRLTVL.

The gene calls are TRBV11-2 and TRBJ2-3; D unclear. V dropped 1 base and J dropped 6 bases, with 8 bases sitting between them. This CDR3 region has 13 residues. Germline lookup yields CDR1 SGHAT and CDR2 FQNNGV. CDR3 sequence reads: CASSLGAWDTQYF. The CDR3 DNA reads TGTGCCAGCAGCTTAGGGGCTTGGGATACGCAGTATTTT. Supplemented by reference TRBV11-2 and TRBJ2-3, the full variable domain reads EAGVAQSPRYKIIEKRQSVAFWCNPISGHATLYWYQQILGQGPKLLIQFQNNGVVDDSQLPKDRFSAERLKGVDSTLKIQPAKLEDSAVYLCASSLGAWDTQYFGPGTRLTVL.

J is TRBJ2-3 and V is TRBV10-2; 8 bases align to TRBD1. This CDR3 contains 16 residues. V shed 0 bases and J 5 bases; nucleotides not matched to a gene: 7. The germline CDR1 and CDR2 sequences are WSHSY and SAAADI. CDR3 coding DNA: TGCGCCAGCAGTGAGTCTCGGACAGGGCCCATAGATACGCAGTATTTT. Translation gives CASSESRTGPIDTQYF.

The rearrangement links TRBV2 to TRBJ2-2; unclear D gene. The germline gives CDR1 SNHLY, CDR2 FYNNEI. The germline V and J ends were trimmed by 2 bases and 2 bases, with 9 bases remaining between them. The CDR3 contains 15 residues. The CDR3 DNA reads TGTGCCAGCAGTGAATTCACTGCCAACACCGGGGAGCTGTTTTTT. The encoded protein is CASSEFTANTGELFF.

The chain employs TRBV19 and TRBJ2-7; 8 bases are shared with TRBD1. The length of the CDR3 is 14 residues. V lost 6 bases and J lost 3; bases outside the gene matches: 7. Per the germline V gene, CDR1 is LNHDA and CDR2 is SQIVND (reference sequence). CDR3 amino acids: CASSPGGTGYEQYF. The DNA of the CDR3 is TGTGCCAGTAGCCCAGGGGGCACAGGCTACGAGCAGTACTTC.

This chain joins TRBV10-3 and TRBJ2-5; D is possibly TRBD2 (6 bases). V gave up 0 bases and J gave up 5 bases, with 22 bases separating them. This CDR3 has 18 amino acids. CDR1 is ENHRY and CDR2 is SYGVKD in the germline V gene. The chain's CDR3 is CAISESMLPGENSETQYF. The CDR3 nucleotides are TGTGCCATCAGTGAGTCTATGCTCCCGGGGGAGAACTCCGAGACCCAGTACTTC.

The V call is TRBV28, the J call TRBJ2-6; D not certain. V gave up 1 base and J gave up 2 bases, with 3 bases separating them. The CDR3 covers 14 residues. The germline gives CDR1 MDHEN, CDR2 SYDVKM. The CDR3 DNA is TGTGCCAGCAGTTTATTCCCTGGGGCCAACGTCCTGACTTTC. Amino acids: CASSLFPGANVLTF.

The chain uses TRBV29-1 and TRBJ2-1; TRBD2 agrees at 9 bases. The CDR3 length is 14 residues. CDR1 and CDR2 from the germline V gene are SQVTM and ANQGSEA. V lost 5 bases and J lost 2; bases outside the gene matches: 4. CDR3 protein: CSVFLAGTYNEQFF. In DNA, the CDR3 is TGCAGCGTTTTCCTAGCGGGAACCTACAATGAGCAGTTCTTC.

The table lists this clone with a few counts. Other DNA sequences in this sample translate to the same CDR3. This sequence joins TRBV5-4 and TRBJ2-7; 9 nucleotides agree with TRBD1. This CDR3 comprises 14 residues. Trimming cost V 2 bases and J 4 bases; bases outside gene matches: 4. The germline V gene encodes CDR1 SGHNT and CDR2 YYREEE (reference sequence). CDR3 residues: CASSFGTGLYEQYF. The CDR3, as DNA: TGTGCCAGCAGCTTCGGGACAGGGTTGTACGAGCAGTACTTC.

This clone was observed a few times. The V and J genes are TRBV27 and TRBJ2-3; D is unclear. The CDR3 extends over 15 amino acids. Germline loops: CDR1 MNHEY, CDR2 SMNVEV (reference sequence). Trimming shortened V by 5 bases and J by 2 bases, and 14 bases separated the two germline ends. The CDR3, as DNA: TGTGCCAGCAGTCCCGGACCTATCAACACAGATACGCAGTATTTT. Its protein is CASSPGPINTDTQYF.